This TCR beta chain was captured by sequencing in a study of OX40 agonist ivuxolimab in advanced cancers. Study-wide context: Patients undergoing dose escalation presented with hepatocellular carcinoma, melanoma, renal cell or head and neck cancer.

On cycle 4 day 1 and cycle 7 day 1, as well as at baseline, blood was sampled. Trimming removed 5 bases at V and 0 bases at J, with 14 bases between. CDR1 and CDR2 from the germline V gene are SGHRS and YFSETQ. CDR3 size: 15 residues. Profiling relied on immunoSEQ multiplex PCR, and the TCRdb table lists in-frame clones only, not all of them. Here the sample spans 60,000 to 75,000 clones, 84% being singletons. For this clone: The target antigen is unknown.

The study's findings and limits: Mean expanded clone counts were higher in CD8+ than CD4+ T cells.

The V call is TRBV5-1, the J call TRBJ1-2; D is uncertain. The sample was CD4+ or CD8+ T cells sorted from blood, taken in a trial of the OX40 agonist ivuxolimab. This clonotype was obtained from an adult with an advanced solid tumor such as melanoma, head and neck, liver or kidney cancer. The CDR3 DNA is TGCGCCAGCAGATTCTGGGCGGAGACTAACTATGGCTACACCTTC. Its protein is CASRFWAETNYGYTF.